Sequencing of this T cell receptor (beta chain) was carried out in a study of T cell repertoires in ileal Crohn's disease. Study summary: Biopsies of the neoterminal ileum at postoperative colonoscopy form M6 samples. The study's findings and limits: Endoscopic recurrence occurred in every patient whose clonality exceeded 26.8%.

The sample's time point: neoterminal ileum biopsy at postoperative endoscopy, about 6 months after surgery. Sequencing was performed with immunoSEQ multiplex PCR; in TCRdb, only in-frame clones are kept and a portion is missing. The repertoire holds fewer than 12,000 clones, with around 80% as singletons. Worth noting for this clone: Its target is unknown.

The CDR3 consists of 11 residues. CDR1 SGHDT and CDR2 YYEEEE come from the germline V gene. The clonotype was recovered from an adult with Crohn's disease. What was sequenced was ileal tissue. The chain recombines TRBV5-6 with TRBJ2-5; D not certain. Gene TRBJ2-7 matches the end of the DNA better, so the J call may be wrong. The CDR3 nucleotides read TGTGCCAGCAGCTCTCTCTACGAGCAGTACTTC. Encoded protein: CASSSLYEQYF.